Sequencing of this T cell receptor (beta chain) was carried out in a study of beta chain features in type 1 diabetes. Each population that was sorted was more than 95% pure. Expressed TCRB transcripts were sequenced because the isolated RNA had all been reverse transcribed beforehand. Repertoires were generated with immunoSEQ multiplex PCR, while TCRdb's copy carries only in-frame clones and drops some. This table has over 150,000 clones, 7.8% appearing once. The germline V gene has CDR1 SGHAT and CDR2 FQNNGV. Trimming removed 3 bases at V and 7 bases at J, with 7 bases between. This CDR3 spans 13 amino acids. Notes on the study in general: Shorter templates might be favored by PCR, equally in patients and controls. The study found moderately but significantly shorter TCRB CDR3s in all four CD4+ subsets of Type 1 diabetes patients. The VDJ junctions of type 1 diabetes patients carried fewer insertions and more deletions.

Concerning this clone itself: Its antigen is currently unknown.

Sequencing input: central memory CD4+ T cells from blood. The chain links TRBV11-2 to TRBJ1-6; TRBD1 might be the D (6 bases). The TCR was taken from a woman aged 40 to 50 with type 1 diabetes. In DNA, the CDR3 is TGTGCCAGCAGCTTTACAGGGAATTCACCCCTCCACTTT. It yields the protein CASSFTGNSPLHF.